This TCR beta chain is drawn from a study of blood T cell repertoires in COVID-19. The germline V gene encodes CDR1 SGHTA and CDR2 FQGNSA. CDR3 length: 16 amino acids. Germline trimming cut 3 bases from V and 2 bases from J; bases unmatched to any gene: 4. The data were produced by immunoSEQ multiplex PCR, yet TCRdb's version contains in-frame clones alone and is incomplete. The profile shows about 430,000 clones, 88% of them singletons. This sequence originates from a woman younger than 30 who had been exposed to COVID-19. The chain has TRBV7-2 and TRBJ2-7, with TRBD2 matching over 13 bases. What was sequenced was PBMCs or T cells enriched from blood (not recorded which). The CDR3 here is CASSFGLAGEPYEQYF. Here the CDR3 DNA reads TGTGCCAGCAGCTTCGGACTAGCGGGGGAGCCCTACGAGCAGTACTTC.